The text below deals with one T cell receptor (beta chain). Its antigen is unidentified. This sample was included in a study of cytomegalovirus exposure and HLA in healthy donors. For the study at large: Earlier sequencing of 150 million to 200 million T cells yielded 90 million to 140 million unique TCR beta sequences. Study outcomes and limitations: Likely technical artifact: a cluster of highly shared sequence variants. An analysis done earlier found most TCR beta V segments productive about 87% or about 30% of the time.

With 60 Vbeta and 13 Jbeta primers, the PCR was carried out. Clones were read by immunoSEQ multiplex PCR, and TCRdb kept only the in-frame ones, dropping some. The sample includes 40,000 to 55,000 clones, around three quarters of them seen just once. V lost 0 bases to trimming and J lost 3 bases; unmatched junction nucleotides: 4. The CDR3 spans 16 residues. Germline lookup yields CDR1 SGHRS and CDR2 YFSETQ. The source is a young man in good health and CMV-seronegative. The sample was PBMCs. The chain links TRBV5-1 to TRBJ2-2, with 8 bases aligning to TRBD1. DNA for the CDR3: TGCGCCAGCAGCTTGGACCCAGGGGGCGACACCGGGGAGCTGTTTTTT. Translation gives CASSLDPGGDTGELFF.